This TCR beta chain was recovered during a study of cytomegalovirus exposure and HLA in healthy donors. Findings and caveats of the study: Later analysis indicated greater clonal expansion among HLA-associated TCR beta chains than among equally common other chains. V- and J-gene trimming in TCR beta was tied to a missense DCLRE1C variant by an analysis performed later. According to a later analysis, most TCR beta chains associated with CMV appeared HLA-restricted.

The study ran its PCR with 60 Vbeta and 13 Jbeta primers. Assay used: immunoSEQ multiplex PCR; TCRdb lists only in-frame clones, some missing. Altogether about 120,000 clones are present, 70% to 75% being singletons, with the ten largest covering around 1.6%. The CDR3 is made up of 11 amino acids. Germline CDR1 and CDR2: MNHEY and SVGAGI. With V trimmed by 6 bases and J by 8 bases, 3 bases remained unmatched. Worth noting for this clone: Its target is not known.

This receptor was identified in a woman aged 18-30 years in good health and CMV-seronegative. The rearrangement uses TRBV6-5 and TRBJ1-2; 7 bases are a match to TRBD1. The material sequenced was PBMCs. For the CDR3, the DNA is TGTGCCAGCAGACAAGGGGGCGGCTACACCTTC. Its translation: CASRQGGGYTF.